This entry describes one T cell receptor beta chain. Produced via immunoSEQ multiplex PCR; TCRdb's table is partial and in-frame only. This repertoire shows about 150,000 clones, roughly 86% found once; its top ten account for roughly 15%. This sample was included in a study of blood T cell repertoires in COVID-19. Source material: peripheral blood. The TCR sequence derives from a human donor with acute or convalescent COVID-19. The donor label of this sample is uncertain.

As DNA, the CDR3 is TGTGCCAGTAGTCTCGACAGGGCAACTAATGAAAAACTGTTTTTT. Protein sequence: CASSLDRATNEKLFF. The V and J genes are TRBV19 and TRBJ1-4; TRBD1 agrees at 7 bases. V lost 5 bases, J lost 0 bases, and 3 bases stayed unmatched. This CDR3 spans 15 amino acids. The germline V gene has CDR1 LNHDA and CDR2 SQIVND (reference sequence).